Following are 25 T cell receptor beta chains from one sample sequenced in a study of early T cells in non-severe SARS-CoV-2 infection listed by TCRdb under 2021. The library was prepared using 5' RACE. Sequencing relied on a NextSeq 500. TCRdb cleaned the public reads at Q25 with fastp, built clones with MiXCR and kept in-frame beta chains. Each CDR3 protein appears once, grouped with its most common genes and DNA. This sample comprises about 29,000 distinct CDR3 sequences, around 5.4% of them detected only once. The top ten clones comprise over 0.9% of the sample. Input material: whole blood. The origin of the receptors is an adult who was a healthcare worker with PCR-confirmed SARS-CoV-2 infection or an uninfected control (not recorded which).

This clonotype has at least ten counts. CDR3 loop: CASNNDRRDYGYTF. CDR3 DNA sequence: TGTGCCAGCAACAATGACAGGCGGGACTATGGCTACACCTTC. This rearrangement joins TRBV12-3 or TRBV12-4 to TRBJ1-2, with a possible D match to TRBD1 (6 bases). The CDR3 spans 14 residues. V was clipped by 7 bases and J by 3 bases, with 15 bases between them.

This clonotype was detected many times. This rearrangement joins TRBV12-3 or TRBV12-4 to TRBJ2-2; D gene ambiguous. The CDR3 is made up of 14 amino acids. Trimming stripped 8 bases from V and 5 bases from J, with 15 bases between. CDR3: CASSRSTETGELFF. The CDR3 nucleotides read TGTGCCAGCTCCAGGTCCACGGAGACCGGGGAGCTGTTTTTT.

This clonotype was detected ten times or more. The genes are TRBV7-2 and TRBJ2-5; D remains unclear. This CDR3 region has 17 residues. V lost 5 bases and J 7 bases, leaving 26 bases between the germline ends. CDR1 SGHTA and CDR2 FQGNSA come from the germline V gene. The CDR3 protein is CASSLGVFGVDVRTQYF. The CDR3 region has the DNA TGTGCCAGCAGCCTCGGCGTCTTTGGGGTAGATGTCAGGACCCAGTACTTC.

There are many counts of this clonotype. The chain is built from TRBV12-3 or TRBV12-4 and TRBJ1-1, with 9 bases lining up with TRBD1. CDR3 length equals 15 residues. V lost 5 bases to trimming and J lost 0 bases; unmatched junction nucleotides: 4. CDR3 nucleotides: TGTGCCAGCAGTCCGGGGACAGGGATGAACACTGAAGCTTTCTTT. It is translated as CASSPGTGMNTEAFF.

This clonotype was detected many times. The chain recombines TRBV7-9 with TRBJ1-4, with 7 bases that match TRBD1. The germline CDR1 and CDR2 sequences are SEHNR and FQNEAQ (reference sequence). This CDR3 is built from 15 residues. The trim removed 0 bases at V and 8 bases at J, leaving 6 bases unmatched. The CDR3 sequence: CASSLAGTALEKLFF. In DNA form, the CDR3 reads TGTGCCAGCAGCTTAGCCGGGACAGCGCTCGAAAAACTGTTTTTT.

In its sample, this clonotype was seen a few times. The V call is TRBV6-2 or TRBV6-3, the J call TRBJ2-7, with D perhaps TRBD1 (6 bases). The germline gives CDR1 MNHEY, CDR2 SVGEGT. The V and J ends lost 6 bases and 4 bases respectively, with 7 bases between them. There are 11 residues in the CDR3. The CDR3 DNA reads as TGTGCCAGCAGAACAGGGTACGAGCAGTACTTC. It specifies CASRTGYEQYF.

In this sample, this clonotype is medium-sized (0.01 to 0.1%). The CDR3 loop reads CASNPGSTTSGANVLTF. The CDR3 DNA sequence: TGTGCCAGCAACCCAGGGTCGACCACCTCTGGGGCCAACGTCCTGACTTTC. The chain combines TRBV6-6 with TRBJ2-6, with D perhaps matching TRBD1 (5 bases). This CDR3 is built from 17 residues. V lost 7 bases to trimming and J lost 0 bases, with 16 bases between them. The germline V gene has CDR1 MNHNY and CDR2 SVGAGI (reference sequence).

This clonotype was seen many times. This chain connects TRBV20-1 to TRBJ2-3, with a possible D match to TRBD2 (6 bases). The CDR3 runs to 18 residues. Germline CDR1 reads DFQATT; CDR2 reads SNEGSKA (reference sequence). V lost 0 bases, J lost 1 base, and 20 bases lay in between. The CDR3 is CSARDAVLAGRRTDTQYF. The CDR3 region has the DNA TGCAGTGCTAGAGACGCCGTTTTAGCAGGGAGGCGCACAGATACGCAGTATTTT.

This clonotype was seen only a few times. V gene TRBV5-5 combines with J gene TRBJ1-6; D perhaps matches TRBD1 (6 bases). Germline V gives CDR1 SGHKS, CDR2 YYEKEE (reference sequence). This CDR3 contains 15 residues. V was shortened by 5 bases and J by 7 bases, with 16 bases between the two germline ends. CDR3 residues: CASRRVEGDNSPLHF. CDR3 bases: TGTGCCAGCAGGCGGGTCGAGGGGGACAATTCACCCCTCCACTTT.

Worth noting for this clonotype: Compared with germline, one end of the junction differs, possibly owing to a read error. This chain joins TRBV6-1 and TRBJ2-7; D is undetermined. CDR3 length equals 10 residues. Germline CDR1 and CDR2: MNHNS and SASEGT. Written as DNA, the CDR3 is TGTGCCAGCAGTGAAGCGCGTAGGGTCTTC. Amino acids: CASSEARRVF.

This clonotype was seen repeatedly, ten times or more. The rearrangement joins TRBV12-3 or TRBV12-4 to TRBJ1-6, with 7 bases matching TRBD1. The CDR3 covers 16 residues. V gave up 3 bases and J gave up 5 bases; unmatched junction bases: 7. The CDR3 reads CASSFEGRGDNSPLHF. CDR3 in DNA: TGTGCCAGCAGTTTCGAGGGCAGGGGGGATAATTCACCCCTCCACTTT.

The chain uses TRBV28 and TRBJ1-1; unclear D gene. The CDR3 totals 13 residues. Trimming shortened V by 3 bases and J by 6 bases, and 11 bases separated the two germline ends. Germline CDR1 MDHEN, CDR2 SYDVKM. DNA for the CDR3: TGTGCCAGCAGTTTGCGAGGGTTGCCTGAAGCTTTCTTT. Residues: CASSLRGLPEAFF.

This clonotype has ten or more counts. The CDR3 is CASSPVAVSGANVLTF. CDR3 DNA sequence: TGTGCCAGCTCACCTGTTGCAGTATCTGGGGCCAACGTCCTGACTTTC. The rearrangement uses TRBV18 and TRBJ2-6, with no clear D. Trimming removed 3 bases at V and 1 base at J, with 10 bases between. The CDR3 is 16 residues long. The germline V gene has CDR1 KGHSH and CDR2 LQKENI.

The table lists this clonotype with a few counts. The chain has TRBV12-5 and TRBJ2-5, with 11 positions matching TRBD2. Trimming took 7 bases from V and 10 from J; bases not matched to a gene: 8. The CDR3 covers 13 residues. The germline V gene has CDR1 LGHNT and CDR2 FRNRAP. CDR3 DNA: TGTGCTAGTGCTAGCGGGGGGCCTAGGGGCCAGTACTTC. Its translation: CASASGGPRGQYF.

This clonotype was counted many times. The V and J genes are TRBV7-9 and TRBJ2-7; TRBD2 matches at 11 bases. The junction had 12 bases not matched to a gene; V was cut back by 5 bases and J by 6 bases. Germline CDR1 is SEHNR and CDR2 is FQNEAQ (reference sequence). CDR3 size: 16 residues. The CDR3 sequence is CASSPKITSGGSEQYF. CDR3 DNA: TGTGCCAGCAGCCCGAAGATTACTAGCGGGGGCTCCGAGCAGTACTTC.

This clonotype was detected many times. J is TRBJ1-2 and V is TRBV6-6; no clear D gene. Trimming cost V 6 bases and J 0 bases, with 17 bases left between them. Germline V lookup: CDR1 MNHNY, CDR2 SVGAGI (reference sequence). This CDR3 contains 16 residues. CDR3 amino acids: CASSPRTGRANYGYTF. The CDR3 bases are TGTGCCAGCAGCCCTCGTACGGGGAGAGCTAACTATGGCTACACCTTC.

This clonotype was seen repeatedly, ten times or more. V is TRBV5-4 and J is TRBJ2-5, with D possibly being TRBD2 (6 bases). This CDR3 is 15 amino acids long. Germline-derived CDR1 and CDR2 are SGHNT and YYREEE (reference sequence). Trimming removed 3 bases from V and 5 bases from J, with 17 bases in between. CDR3 DNA: TGTGCCAGCAGCTCCTCTAGCGTGAGGACGGAGACCCAGTACTTC. Translating it yields CASSSSSVRTETQYF.

This clonotype came up a few times. The rearrangement uses TRBV7-2 and TRBJ2-1, with 7 bases matching TRBD2. The CDR3 has 18 amino acids. Germline CDR1 SGHTA, CDR2 FQGNSA. Losses at the gene ends were 1 base for V and 0 bases for J; bases not matched to a gene: 9. The CDR3 is CASSLVASGLISYNEQFF. CDR3 coding DNA: TGTGCCAGCAGCTTAGTCGCTAGCGGCTTAATCTCCTACAATGAGCAGTTCTTC. The whole variable domain, remainder taken from reference TRBV7-2 and TRBJ2-1, is GAGVSQSPSNKVTEKGKDVELRCDPISGHTALYWYRQSLGQGLEFLIYFQGNSAPDKSGLPSDRFSAERTGGSVSTLTIQRTQQEDSAVYLCASSLVASGLISYNEQFFGPGTRLTVL.

This clonotype was observed at least ten times. The CDR3 DNA sequence: TGTGCCAGCAGCAGACAGGGGGTTCGCACTGAAGCTTTCTTT. Its protein product is CASSRQGVRTEAFF. The J gene is TRBJ1-1, the V gene TRBV27; 9 bases align to TRBD1. The CDR3 extends over 14 amino acids. CDR1 and CDR2 (germline): MNHEY, SMNVEV (reference sequence). With V trimmed by 6 bases and J by 4 bases, 6 bases remained unmatched.

The V call is TRBV5-1, the J call TRBJ1-1; 8 nucleotides line up with TRBD1. J gave up 1 base and V 3 bases, and 11 bases lay outside the gene matches. The CDR3 length is 17 residues. Germline lookup yields CDR1 SGHRS and CDR2 YFSETQ. For the CDR3, the DNA is TGCGCCAGCAGCTCAACCGGGACAGGAGATCCGAACACTGAAGCTTTCTTT. This codes for CASSSTGTGDPNTEAFF. The complete variable domain, with remaining parts taken from reference TRBV5-1 and TRBJ1-1, reads KAGVTQTPRYLIKTRGQQVTLSCSPISGHRSVSWYQQTPGQGLQFLFEYFSETQRNKGNFPGRFSGRQFSNSRSEMNVSTLELGDSALYLCASSSTGTGDPNTEAFFGQGTRLTVV.

In this sample, this clonotype turned up a few times. The chain combines TRBV5-6 with TRBJ2-1; D possibly corresponds to TRBD1 (6 bases). Germline CDR1 is SGHDT and CDR2 is YYEEEE. V dropped 1 base and J dropped 12 bases, with 20 bases sitting between them. This CDR3 spans 15 amino acids. The CDR3 spells CASSLLDRGDLAQFF. In DNA, the CDR3 is TGTGCCAGCAGCTTGTTGGACAGAGGGGACCTGGCGCAGTTCTTC.

The gene calls are TRBV5-1 and TRBJ2-3; TRBD1 might be the D (5 bases). The V gene's germline CDR1 is SGHRS and CDR2 YFSETQ. The germline V and J ends were trimmed by 0 bases and 2 bases, with 10 bases remaining between them. The CDR3 runs 15 residues. The CDR3 DNA reads TGCGCCAGCAGCTTGGAAGGGGTCCTCACAGATACGCAGTATTTT. The encoded protein is CASSLEGVLTDTQYF.

This clonotype appeared many times. The rearrangement uses TRBV5-1 and TRBJ2-7; D is undetermined. V lost 0 bases, J lost 1 base, and 14 bases lay in between. Looked up from germline, CDR1 is SGHRS and CDR2 is YFSETQ. The CDR3 is made up of 16 amino acids. The CDR3 protein is CASSLDPDSVSYEQYF. The CDR3 region has the DNA TGCGCCAGCAGCTTGGACCCCGATAGTGTGTCCTACGAGCAGTACTTC.

This clonotype was recorded at least ten times. This chain uses TRBV20-1 with TRBJ2-1; D is ambiguous. The CDR3 totals 15 residues. Germline V gene data show CDR1 as DFQATT and CDR2 as SNEGSKA (reference sequence). The V end was cut by 6 bases, the J end by 3 bases, with 18 bases between. The CDR3 coding sequence is TGCAGTGCCCCGTTATCCCAAAGGGACTACAATGAGCAGTTCTTC. Its translation is CSAPLSQRDYNEQFF.

This clonotype was detected ten times or more. The CDR3 nucleotides read TGTGCCAGCAGTTTAGCGCCGAGCTCCTACGAGCAGTACTTC. As protein: CASSLAPSSYEQYF. The rearrangement uses TRBV27 and TRBJ2-7; D unresolved. There are 14 residues in the CDR3. V gave up 2 bases and J gave up 0 bases, with 8 bases separating them. Per germline, CDR1 MNHEY and CDR2 SMNVEV (reference sequence).